The 21 T cell receptor beta chains given below trace back to one sample, sequenced in a study of response to subunit inactivated influenza vaccine. TCRdb used MiXCR to reprocess the RT-PCR reads, holding one entry per CDR3 protein. The sample lists approximately 680,000 distinct CDR3 sequences, about a sixth occurring once. The input for sequencing was PBMCs from blood, taken 12 days after vaccination. The source is a man in his fifties or sixties who received an inactivated influenza vaccine.

The chain employs TRBV7-2 and TRBJ2-1; perhaps D is TRBD1 or TRBD2 (5 bases each). In germline, CDR1 is SGHTA, CDR2 FQGNSA. This CDR3 contains 14 residues. V was cut by 6 bases and J by 5 bases, with 14 bases left in between. The chain's CDR3 is CASSSGGTDNEQFF. CDR3 nucleotide sequence: TGTGCCAGCAGTAGTGGGGGAACGGACAATGAGCAGTTCTTC.

This clonotype appeared many times. V usage is TRBV28 and J usage is TRBJ2-7; perhaps TRBD1 as D (6 bases). The CDR3 sequence is 15 residues long. V lost 2 bases, J lost 0 bases, and 11 bases lay in between. Germline values: CDR1 MDHEN, CDR2 SYDVKM. CDR3 in amino acids: CASSLIGQSSYEQYF. CDR3 bases: TGTGCCAGCAGTTTAATCGGACAGAGCTCCTACGAGCAGTACTTC.

J is TRBJ1-1 and V is TRBV28; no clear D. Germline V gene sequence: CDR1 MDHEN, CDR2 SYDVKM. The ends were cut back, 3 bases at V and 0 bases at J, with 11 bases in the middle. The length of the CDR3 is 15 residues. As DNA, the CDR3 is TGTGCCAGCAGTTTCGGATATTACATGAACACTGAAGCTTTCTTT. Translated, it gives CASSFGYYMNTEAFF.

The rearrangement links TRBV5-1 to TRBJ2-2, with a possible D match to TRBD1 (6 bases). The CDR3 length is 17 residues. V lost 4 bases and J 4 bases, leaving 20 bases between the germline ends. The germline V gene has CDR1 SGHRS and CDR2 YFSETQ. Here the CDR3 reads CASSQKATGSGTGELFF. The CDR3 DNA reads as TGCGCCAGCAGCCAAAAAGCCACAGGGTCGGGCACCGGGGAGCTGTTTTTT.

CDR3 DNA: TGTGCCAGCAGCCAATGGCGTCGGACAGGGAGTTCACCCCTCCACTTT. Translation gives CASSQWRRTGSSPLHF. The chain recombines TRBV16 with TRBJ1-6; 8 nucleotides match TRBD1. The germline V gene encodes CDR1 KGHSY and CDR2 FQNENV. This CDR3 region has 16 residues. The V gene end was trimmed by 1 base and the J gene end by 9 bases; junction bases not matched to a gene: 8.

This clonotype was detected only a few times. The rearrangement joins TRBV11-2 to TRBJ2-7; 10 nucleotides line up with TRBD1. V lost 0 bases and J lost 6; bases outside the gene matches: 5. Germline values: CDR1 SGHAT, CDR2 FQNNGV. This CDR3 is built from 15 residues. The CDR3 is CASSLDRRTGGEQYF. The CDR3 DNA follows: TGTGCCAGCAGCTTAGATCGCCGGACAGGGGGCGAGCAGTACTTC.

The chain joins TRBV4-3 to TRBJ1-6; tentatively, D is TRBD1 (5 bases). Trimming removed 4 bases at V and 8 bases at J, with 15 bases between. The CDR3 runs 15 residues. Germline CDR1 and CDR2: LGHNA and YSLEER. CDR3 residues: CASSLDRTRDSPLHF. The CDR3 region has the DNA TGCGCCAGCAGCCTAGACCGGACAAGGGATTCACCCCTCCACTTT.

This chain connects TRBV7-2 to TRBJ1-6; the D is unclear. Trimming removed 5 bases from V and 6 bases from J, with 17 bases in between. The CDR3 runs to 16 residues. CDR1 SGHTA and CDR2 FQGNSA come from the germline V gene. The CDR3 reads CASSLGGTFGNSPLHF. The CDR3 DNA is TGTGCCAGCAGCCTTGGCGGTACTTTCGGTAATTCACCCCTCCACTTT.

The genes are TRBV4-1 and TRBJ2-2; D call uncertain. With 0 bases removed from V and 5 bases from J, the gap between germline ends came to 7 bases. The CDR3 has 14 residues. Germline V gene data show CDR1 as MGHRA and CDR2 as YSYEKL. The CDR3 here is CASSQDSSTGELFF. CDR3 nucleotide sequence: TGCGCCAGCAGCCAAGATAGTTCGACCGGGGAGCTGTTTTTT.

The chain links TRBV10-3 to TRBJ2-7; D is possibly TRBD1 or TRBD2 (6 bases each). CDR3 size: 16 residues. From germline, CDR1 is ENHRY and CDR2 SYGVKD. With 3 bases removed from V and 2 bases from J, the gap between germline ends came to 17 bases. CDR3: CAISDWRDIVTYEQYF. The CDR3 nucleotides read TGTGCCATCAGTGATTGGCGGGACATAGTGACCTACGAGCAGTACTTC.

In the case of this clonotype: The germline gene is not matched at one end of the junction; a read error may be the cause. The rearrangement uses TRBV6-2 or TRBV6-3 and TRBJ2-1, with 9 bases matching TRBD1. Per the germline V gene, CDR1 is MNHEY and CDR2 is SVGEGT. The CDR3 is 16 amino acids. The CDR3, as DNA: TGTTCCAGCAGTTCTAGCGTTTACGGGACAGGGAATGAGCAGTTCTTC. This sequence encodes CSSSSSVYGTGNEQFF.

The chain couples TRBV27 to TRBJ2-1; 7 nucleotides match TRBD1. Germline lookup yields CDR1 MNHEY and CDR2 SMNVEV (reference sequence). V lost 3 bases, J lost 4 bases, and 6 bases stayed unmatched. This CDR3 is built from 15 residues. The CDR3 bases are TGTGCCAGCAGTTTCCAGGGGGTGGGATACAATGAGCAGTTCTTC. Its translation is CASSFQGVGYNEQFF.

The chain is built from TRBV20-1 and TRBJ2-1, with TRBD2 matching over 11 bases. Germline lookup yields CDR1 DFQATT and CDR2 SNEGSKA (reference sequence). V lost 4 bases to trimming and J lost 6 bases; unmatched junction nucleotides: 5. This CDR3 is 14 amino acids long. The CDR3 region is CSAMGSGRANEQFF. In DNA, the CDR3 is TGCAGTGCTATGGGTAGCGGGAGGGCCAATGAGCAGTTCTTC.

The chain recombines TRBV10-3 with TRBJ2-3; D is perhaps TRBD1 (5 bases). The V gene's germline CDR1 is ENHRY and CDR2 SYGVKD. Trimming stripped 7 bases from V and 4 bases from J, with 12 bases between. This CDR3 spans 13 amino acids. CDR3 DNA: TGTGCCATCACAGGGTTTGGTTCAGATACGCAGTATTTT. This encodes CAITGFGSDTQYF.

This clonotype turned up a few times. The chain carries TRBV12-3 or TRBV12-4 and TRBJ1-2; D ambiguous. This CDR3 has 13 residues. With 6 bases removed from V and 3 bases from J, the gap between germline ends came to 11 bases. The CDR3: CASSSVPYYGYTF. The CDR3 DNA follows: TGTGCCAGCAGCTCCGTACCTTACTATGGCTACACCTTC.

This clonotype turned up a few times. The chain links TRBV20-1 to TRBJ2-5; the D is unclear. The V and J ends lost 0 bases and 2 bases respectively, with 10 bases between them. There are 14 residues in the CDR3. The germline CDR1 and CDR2 sequences are DFQATT and SNEGSKA (reference sequence). The CDR3 sequence: CSARDAAVQETQYF. The CDR3 nucleotides read TGCAGTGCTAGAGATGCGGCAGTTCAAGAGACCCAGTACTTC.

The chain has TRBV29-1 and TRBJ2-3, with TRBD2 matching 11 bases. The V gene end was trimmed by 5 bases and the J gene end by 4 bases; junction bases not matched to a gene: 11. Germline CDR1 SQVTM, CDR2 ANQGSEA. CDR3 length: 16 residues. This CDR3 reads CSVLRLAGGGADTQYF. CDR3 DNA sequence: TGCAGCGTTCTGCGGCTAGCGGGAGGAGGGGCAGATACGCAGTATTTT.

This clonotype was seen a few times. V and J are TRBV11-2 and TRBJ2-7; 9 positions match TRBD2. This CDR3 has 17 amino acids. Losses at the gene ends were 2 bases for V and 0 bases for J; bases not matched to a gene: 8. CDR1 and CDR2 (germline): SGHAT, FQNNGV. The CDR3 nucleotides read TGTGCCAGCAGCTTAACGCCCCCACTAGCGGGCTCCTACGAGCAGTACTTC. Translated, it gives CASSLTPPLAGSYEQYF. Full variable domain (rest looked up from reference TRBV11-2 and TRBJ2-7): EAGVAQSPRYKIIEKRQSVAFWCNPISGHATLYWYQQILGQGPKLLIQFQNNGVVDDSQLPKDRFSAERLKGVDSTLKIQPAKLEDSAVYLCASSLTPPLAGSYEQYFGPGTRLTVT.

J is TRBJ2-6 and V is TRBV6-4; 11 bases line up with TRBD2. The CDR3 contains 19 residues. V lost 5 bases to trimming and J lost 0 bases; unmatched junction nucleotides: 9. Germline V gene sequence: CDR1 MRHNA, CDR2 SNTAGT. The CDR3 loop reads CASSTHVGTSGSGANVLTF. The CDR3 DNA reads as TGTGCCAGCAGTACTCATGTGGGGACTAGCGGCTCTGGGGCCAACGTCCTGACTTTC.

This clonotype was seen only a few times. In DNA form, the CDR3 reads TGCAGTGCTAGAGAGTGGACAGCCTCCAGAAACGCTGAAGCTTTCTTT. Translating gives CSAREWTASRNAEAFF. The gene calls are TRBV20-1 and TRBJ1-1, with D tentatively TRBD1 (6 bases). Germline CDR1 reads DFQATT; CDR2 reads SNEGSKA (reference sequence). The V gene lost 0 bases and the J gene lost 6 bases, with 20 bases spanning the gap. This CDR3 has 16 amino acids.

V is TRBV2 and J is TRBJ2-7; D call uncertain. Trimming shortened V by 7 bases and J by 7 bases, and 17 bases separated the two germline ends. The CDR3 contains 13 residues. Germline values: CDR1 SNHLY, CDR2 FYNNEI. The CDR3 bases are TGTGCCAGCATAGACCGAGAAACACGGGAGCAGTACTTC. Its protein product is CASIDRETREQYF.